This T cell receptor (beta chain) was sequenced during a study of CD8 T cells in Susac syndrome. Study background: About 6 sequenced Susac syndrome patients had clinically active disease, while 8 or 9 were in remission.

It was with random hexamers that roughly 0.5 to 1 ug RNA was reverse transcribed. Multiplex PCR with immunoSEQ amplified the TCR beta CDR3 across 54 Vbeta and 13 Jbeta. Via MiXCR, TCRdb re-called the immunoSEQ multiplex PCR reads, giving one row per CDR3 protein. The sample has 100,000 to 150,000 distinct CDR3 sequences, over 85% seen once. Study-wide points: Regarding the TCR sequencing and HLA analysis, the study admitted that a relatively small number of individuals were involved.

This clonotype occurred once. Antigen unknown. The receptor's source is a human donor with Susac syndrome. Sequences were obtained from CD8+ T cells from PBMCs.

CDR3 amino acids: CASSQDLEGRYPLNTEAFF. The CDR3 DNA is TGCGCCAGCAGCCAAGATTTGGAGGGACGTTACCCTTTAAACACTGAAGCTTTCTTT. The rearrangement joins TRBV4-1 to TRBJ1-1; D might be TRBD1 (5 bases). CDR1 MGHRA and CDR2 YSYEKL come from the germline V gene. V lost 0 bases and J lost 2, with 22 bases in between. The CDR3 has 19 residues.